These 3 T cell receptor beta chains came from one sample sequenced in a study of CD8+ T cells in alopecia areata. Lesional scalp punch biopsies and peripheral blood were collected from alopecia areata patients. The sequencing template was cDNA reverse transcribed from extracted RNA. Clones were sequenced by immunoSEQ multiplex PCR, and TCRdb holds only the in-frame ones, with some missing. The sample lists about 5,000 clones, about 60% seen once, with around 11% in the top ten. The sample in question was skin, obtained at week 0. All receptors come from a human donor with alopecia areata.

This chain links TRBV30 with TRBJ1-1, with D perhaps matching TRBD1 (6 bases). V was clipped by 3 bases and J by 1 base, with 15 bases between them. CDR1 GTSNPN and CDR2 SVGIG come from the germline V gene (reference sequence). The CDR3 runs to 15 residues. CDR3 nucleotide sequence: TGTGCCTGGAGGGACACCGGACAGCCGAACACTGAAGCTTTCTTT. Residues: CAWRDTGQPNTEAFF.

V is TRBV12-5 and J is TRBJ1-2, with D perhaps matching TRBD1 (5 bases). V dropped 1 base and J dropped 2 bases, with 5 bases sitting between them. The length of the CDR3 is 13 residues. CDR1 is LGHNT and CDR2 is FRNRAP in the germline V gene. The DNA of the CDR3 is TGTGCTAGTGGTTTGGGACAGAACTATGGCTACACCTTC. It encodes CASGLGQNYGYTF. Combining the CDR3 with reference TRBV12-5 and TRBJ1-2 gives the whole variable domain DARVTQTPRHKVTEMGQEVTMRCQPILGHNTVFWYRQTMMQGLELLAYFRNRAPLDDSGMPKDRFSAEMPDATLATLKIQPSEPRDSAVYFCASGLGQNYGYTFGSGTRLTVV.

The genes are TRBV6-1 and TRBJ2-5, with TRBD2 matching 13 bases. In germline, CDR1 is MNHNS, CDR2 SASEGT. This CDR3 is 15 amino acids long. With 5 bases clipped from V and 5 bases from J, the junction kept 5 bases outside the gene matches. The CDR3 sequence is CASSWTSGGRETQYF. CDR3 coding DNA: TGTGCCAGCAGTTGGACTAGCGGGGGTAGGGAGACCCAGTACTTC.